The 5 T cell receptor beta chains below come from one sample, sequenced in a study of control samples from healthy donors and cancer patients. Profiled with immunoSEQ multiplex PCR; TCRdb holds only in-frame clones, not every one. The table lists about 140,000 clones, approximately 94% of them singletons. Sequenced input: blood. All receptors derive from a man aged 40-55 years in good health.

V usage is TRBV2 and J usage is TRBJ1-1; TRBD1 matches at 12 bases. Germline CDR1 reads SNHLY; CDR2 reads FYNNEI. CDR3 length: 13 residues. V lost 8 bases to trimming and J lost 10 bases; unmatched junction nucleotides: 8. The CDR3 loop reads CASLSGTGGAAFF. The CDR3 coding sequence is TGTGCCAGCCTTTCCGGGACAGGGGGCGCAGCTTTCTTT.

This clone has just a few counts. The chain couples TRBV11-2 to TRBJ1-3, with D perhaps TRBD1 (5 bases). The CDR3 is 16 residues long. Germline V gives CDR1 SGHAT, CDR2 FQNNGV. Trimming took off 5 bases at V and 0 bases at J, with 14 bases between the two ends. CDR3 sequence: CASSARGSFSGNTIYF. The CDR3 DNA sequence: TGTGCCAGCAGCGCAAGGGGATCCTTCTCTGGAAACACCATATATTTT.

The rearrangement links TRBV7-9 to TRBJ1-3; 7 bases agree with TRBD1. The CDR3 is made up of 19 amino acids. Unmatched junction bases numbered 17, after V lost 5 bases and J lost 1 base. Germline V lookup: CDR1 SEHNR, CDR2 FQNEAQ (reference sequence). CDR3: CASSAGGGQTIGSGNTIYF. The CDR3 DNA reads as TGTGCCAGCAGCGCCGGTGGGGGACAGACCATAGGGTCTGGAAACACCATATATTTT.

The rearrangement uses TRBV3-1 (or the pseudogene TRBV3-2) and TRBJ2-7; TRBD1 matches 7 bases. V was pared by 5 bases and J by 6 bases, with 4 bases of the junction left unmatched. Germline CDR1 reads LGHDT; CDR2 reads YNNKEL (reference sequence). The CDR3 is 12 amino acids. CDR3 in amino acids: CASSFYRGEQYF. DNA of the CDR3: TGTGCCAGCAGCTTCTACAGGGGCGAGCAGTACTTC.

The rearrangement uses TRBV5-1 and TRBJ1-1; D may be TRBD1 (5 bases). The germline CDR1 and CDR2 sequences are SGHRS and YFSETQ. The CDR3 is made up of 13 amino acids. Trimming took 4 bases from V and 4 from J, leaving 11 bases between them. In DNA, the CDR3 is TGCGCCAGCAGCCCCGGACACCCCACTGAAGCTTTCTTT. Translating it yields CASSPGHPTEAFF.